This paragraph reports one T cell receptor (beta chain). Its antigen is not known. This sample is drawn from a study of blood T cells in healthy people across ages. General study points: Naive CD4+ cells and diversity were both higher in long-lived donors than in aged donors.

Donors ranged from about 6 to 90 years old and were healthy Caucasians in Russia. The authors isolated at least 6 million PBMCs per sample. The ends lost 3 bases at V and 4 bases at J; junction bases unmatched: 5. The CDR3 is made up of 15 amino acids. Per the germline V gene, CDR1 is SGHRS and CDR2 is YFSETQ. The second PCR ran roughly 7 to 11 cycles with a sample-barcoded 5' primer and J-beta primers. TCRdb used MiXCR to reprocess the 5' RACE reads, holding one entry per CDR3 protein. The profile shows 1,800,000 or so distinct CDR3 sequences, more than 35% of them singletons. The origin of this receptor is a human donor in good health. J is TRBJ2-1 and V is TRBV5-1; 9 bases are a match to TRBD1. Sequencing input: blood. The CDR3 sequence: CASSSTGGFYNEQFF. The CDR3, as DNA: TGCGCCAGCAGCTCCACAGGGGGCTTTTACAATGAGCAGTTCTTC.